The 13 T cell receptor beta chains given below trace back to one sample, sequenced in a study of blood T cell repertoires in COVID-19 (dated by TCRdb to 2018 to 2020). Libraries were constructed by the immunoSEQ multiplex PCR assay. TCRdb provides this immuneACCESS table in a form limited to in-frame rearrangements. Some clones are lacking; in checked studies, under half of them reflect an unresolved V gene, and why the rest are absent is not known. This sample comprises over 450,000 clones, about 89% of them detected only once. The ten largest clones take up 7.8% of the sample. The material sequenced was peripheral blood. These receptors originate from a woman aged 45-65 years with COVID-19, enrolled during active disease.

In this sample, this clone turned up once. The chain joins TRBV5-4 to TRBJ2-5; no firm D call. The CDR3 has 14 residues. V lost 1 base to trimming and J lost 0 bases, with 7 bases between them. The germline CDR1 and CDR2 sequences are SGHNT and YYREEE (reference sequence). The CDR3 sequence: CASSLRVDQETQYF. The CDR3 DNA follows: TGTGCCAGCAGCTTGCGGGTGGACCAAGAGACCCAGTACTTC.

CDR3 DNA sequence: TGCGCCAGCAGTGGACCACCGGGACAGGAAATCACCTACGAGCAGTACTTC. It specifies CASSGPPGQEITYEQYF. The V call is TRBV10-2, the J call TRBJ2-7; 8 nucleotides align to TRBD1. Germline V gene data show CDR1 as WSHSY and CDR2 as SAAADI. This CDR3 comprises 17 residues. The V segment lost 4 bases and the J segment 2 bases; nucleotides outside the gene matches: 13.

The chain recombines TRBV18 with TRBJ2-7; 9 positions match TRBD1. J lost 3 bases, V lost 1 base, and 4 bases had no gene match. This CDR3 is 15 amino acids long. Germline lookup yields CDR1 KGHSH and CDR2 LQKENI. As DNA, the CDR3 is TGTGCCAGCTCACCACACACGACAGGGGGCTACGAGCAGTACTTC. Amino acids: CASSPHTTGGYEQYF.

This clone was observed once. The chain is built from TRBV30 and TRBJ2-7, with D possibly TRBD1 on 5 matching bases. V dropped 0 bases and J dropped 7 bases, with 13 bases sitting between them. CDR1 GTSNPN and CDR2 SVGIG come from the germline V gene (reference sequence). This CDR3 spans 13 amino acids. CDR3 nucleotides: TGTGCCTGGAGTGTAAATCGGCCAGGGGAGCAGTACTTC. Its protein product is CAWSVNRPGEQYF.

The chain is built from TRBV9 and TRBJ2-7; 7 bases are shared with TRBD2. CDR1 is SGDLS and CDR2 is YYNGEE in the germline V gene. The CDR3 runs to 15 residues. Trimming cost V 2 bases and J 1 base; bases outside gene matches: 6. The CDR3 sequence is CASSVGGTGSYEQYF. The CDR3 DNA reads TGTGCCAGCAGCGTCGGGGGGACCGGGTCCTACGAGCAGTACTTC.

The rearrangement joins TRBV2 to TRBJ2-1, with D tentatively TRBD1 (6 bases). Trimming removed 3 bases at V and 10 bases at J, with 19 bases between. Germline loops: CDR1 SNHLY, CDR2 FYNNEI. This CDR3 spans 15 amino acids. In DNA, the CDR3 is TGTGCCAGCAGTGACAATCAGCAGGGGAAAAAGGAGCAGTTCTTC. Protein sequence: CASSDNQQGKKEQFF.

This clone was seen a few times. The same CDR3 can be traced to other DNA sequences in this sample. The chain links TRBV5-1 to TRBJ1-1; possible D gene TRBD1, 5 bases. V lost 2 bases and J 5 bases, leaving 10 bases between the germline ends. Germline values: CDR1 SGHRS, CDR2 YFSETQ. The CDR3 length is 13 residues. The CDR3 bases are TGCGCCAGCAGCTTAAGGGGAGGGACTGAAGCTTTCTTT. Its protein is CASSLRGGTEAFF.

J is TRBJ2-2 and V is TRBV29-1; TRBD2 matches 7 bases. V lost 7 bases and J lost 7; bases outside the gene matches: 9. The CDR3 totals 13 residues. Looked up from germline, CDR1 is SQVTM and CDR2 is ANQGSEA. The DNA for the CDR3 is TGCAGCGCTCAGCTAGCGGTGGGCGGGGAGCTGTTTTTT. Translating it yields CSAQLAVGGELFF.

The CDR3 reads CASSPTLANTEAFF. The CDR3 coding sequence is TGCGCCAGCAGCCCGACCTTAGCTAACACTGAAGCTTTCTTT. V usage is TRBV5-1 and J usage is TRBJ1-1; D not certain. Germline V gene data show CDR1 as SGHRS and CDR2 as YFSETQ. The CDR3 runs to 14 residues. V was pared by 4 bases and J by 2 bases, with 12 bases between.

V is TRBV6-5 and J is TRBJ1-6; TRBD1 might be the D (6 bases). This CDR3 region has 13 residues. CDR1 MNHEY and CDR2 SVGAGI come from the germline V gene. Trimming cost V 6 bases and J 10 bases, with 13 bases left between them. The CDR3 DNA is TGTGCCAGCAGCCTTCACAGGGAATCACCCCTCCACTTT. Residues: CASSLHRESPLHF.

The chain joins TRBV3-1 (or the pseudogene TRBV3-2) to TRBJ1-6, with D unresolved. Germline V gene data show CDR1 as LGHDT and CDR2 as YNNKEL (reference sequence). The CDR3 covers 15 residues. With 1 base removed from V and 9 bases from J, the gap between germline ends came to 13 bases. CDR3 protein: CASSQGRGLGSPLHF. The CDR3 nucleotides read TGTGCCAGCAGCCAAGGACGAGGGTTGGGTTCACCCCTCCACTTT.

The chain couples TRBV27 to TRBJ2-3; D is ambiguous. CDR1 and CDR2 (germline): MNHEY, SMNVEV (reference sequence). This CDR3 region has 13 residues. The V end lost 3 bases, the J end lost 2 bases, and 6 bases lay between the germline ends. The CDR3 nucleotides read TGTGCCAGCAGTTTCTCCGTCACAGATACGCAGTATTTT. It encodes CASSFSVTDTQYF.

V usage is TRBV7-8 and J usage is TRBJ1-4, with no clear D. Trimming stripped 5 bases from V and 2 bases from J, with 12 bases between. Germline loops: CDR1 SGHVS, CDR2 FQNEAQ. The CDR3 has 15 residues. DNA of the CDR3: TGTGCCAGCAGCCCTGACTGGGTGACTAATGAAAAACTGTTTTTT. It specifies CASSPDWVTNEKLFF.